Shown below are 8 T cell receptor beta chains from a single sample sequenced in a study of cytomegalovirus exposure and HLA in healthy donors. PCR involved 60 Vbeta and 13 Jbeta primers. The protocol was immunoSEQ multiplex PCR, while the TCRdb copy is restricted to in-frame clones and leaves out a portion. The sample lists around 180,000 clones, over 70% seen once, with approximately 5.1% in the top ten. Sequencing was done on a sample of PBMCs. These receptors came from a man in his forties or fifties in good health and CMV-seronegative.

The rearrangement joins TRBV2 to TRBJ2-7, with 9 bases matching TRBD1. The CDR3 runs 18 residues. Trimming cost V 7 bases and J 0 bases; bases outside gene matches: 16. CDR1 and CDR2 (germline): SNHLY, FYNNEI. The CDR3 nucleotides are TGTGCCAGCACCGGACTTCCGGGACAGGGACCAAGCTCCTACGAGCAGTACTTC. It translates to CASTGLPGQGPSSYEQYF.

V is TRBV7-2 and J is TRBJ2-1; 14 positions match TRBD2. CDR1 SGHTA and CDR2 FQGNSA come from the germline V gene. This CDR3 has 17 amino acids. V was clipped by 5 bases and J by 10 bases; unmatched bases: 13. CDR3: CASSPPPGLAGAREQFF. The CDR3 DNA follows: TGTGCCAGCAGCCCCCCCCCGGGACTAGCGGGAGCAAGAGAGCAGTTCTTC.

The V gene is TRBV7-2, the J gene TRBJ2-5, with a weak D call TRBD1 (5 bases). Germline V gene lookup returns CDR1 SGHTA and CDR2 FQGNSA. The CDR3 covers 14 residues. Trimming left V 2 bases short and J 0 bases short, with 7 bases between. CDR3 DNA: TGTGCCAGCAGCTTACAGGGCCACCAAGAGACCCAGTACTTC. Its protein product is CASSLQGHQETQYF. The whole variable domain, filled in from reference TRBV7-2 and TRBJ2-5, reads GAGVSQSPSNKVTEKGKDVELRCDPISGHTALYWYRQSLGQGLEFLIYFQGNSAPDKSGLPSDRFSAERTGGSVSTLTIQRTQQEDSAVYLCASSLQGHQETQYFGPGTRLLVL.

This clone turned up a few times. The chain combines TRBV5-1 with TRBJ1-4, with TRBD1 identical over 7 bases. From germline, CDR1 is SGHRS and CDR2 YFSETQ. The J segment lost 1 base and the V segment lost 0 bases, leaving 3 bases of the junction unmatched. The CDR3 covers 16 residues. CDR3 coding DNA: TGCGCCAGCAGCTTGGAGAGACAGGGAACTAATGAAAAACTGTTTTTT. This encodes CASSLERQGTNEKLFF.

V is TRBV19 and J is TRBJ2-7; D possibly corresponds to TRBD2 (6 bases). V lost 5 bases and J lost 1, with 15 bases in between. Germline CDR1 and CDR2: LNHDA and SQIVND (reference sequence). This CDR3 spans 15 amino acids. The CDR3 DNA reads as TGTGCCAGTAGTGCTCATGACCGGGGGTCCTACGAGCAGTACTTC. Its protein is CASSAHDRGSYEQYF.

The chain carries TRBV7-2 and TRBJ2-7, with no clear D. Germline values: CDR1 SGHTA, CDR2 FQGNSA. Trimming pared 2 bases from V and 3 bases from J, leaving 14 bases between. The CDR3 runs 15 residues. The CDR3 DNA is TGTGCCAGCAGCTTAAATGACCTGCCGGGCTACGAGCAGTACTTC. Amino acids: CASSLNDLPGYEQYF.

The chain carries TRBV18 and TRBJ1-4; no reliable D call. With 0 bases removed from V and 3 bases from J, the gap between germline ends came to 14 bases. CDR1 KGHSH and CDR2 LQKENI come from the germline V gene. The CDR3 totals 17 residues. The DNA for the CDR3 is TGTGCCAGCTCACCACCGTCGAAAGGAGCCGCTAATGAAAAACTGTTTTTT. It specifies CASSPPSKGAANEKLFF.

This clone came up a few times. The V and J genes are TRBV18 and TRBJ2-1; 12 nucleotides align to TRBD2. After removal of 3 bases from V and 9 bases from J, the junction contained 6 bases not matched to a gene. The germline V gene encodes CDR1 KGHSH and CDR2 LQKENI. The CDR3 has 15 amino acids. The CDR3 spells CASSPRTSGDGEQFF. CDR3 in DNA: TGTGCCAGCTCACCCCGGACTAGCGGGGATGGTGAGCAGTTCTTC. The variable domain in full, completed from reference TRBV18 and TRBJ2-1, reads NAGVMQNPRHLVRRRGQEARLRCSPMKGHSHVYWYRQLPEEGLKFMVYLQKENIIDESGMPKERFSAEFPKEGPSILRIQQVVRGDSAAYFCASSPRTSGDGEQFFGPGTRLTVL.